This is a list of T cell receptor beta chains from one sample in a study of graft-versus-host responses after intestinal transplantation. These receptors' targets are unknown. This table comes from immunoSEQ multiplex PCR, and its TCRdb copy is limited to in-frame clones, with some not included. The table lists some 140,000 clones, around nine tenths of them singletons. This material consisted of unstimulated CD4+ T cells sorted from spleen or lymph node cells, taken before intestinal transplant. Every receptor here comes from a human donor who received an intestinal transplant. Each CDR3 is given with its conserved first and last residue. Each record gives: clone size, V gene, J gene, D gene, CDR3 protein, CDR3 DNA. D genes are given only for firm matches. Rows give clone size only sometimes, using once, few, many, or a class for an expanded clone.

clone size: -
V gene: TRBV5-1
J gene: TRBJ2-3
D gene: TRBD2
CDR3 protein: CASRGGGIFSTDTQYF
CDR3 DNA: TGCGCCAGCCGGGGCGGGGGGATCTTCAGCACAGATACGCAGTATTTT

clone size: once
V gene: TRBV4-2
J gene: TRBJ2-1
D gene: TRBD2
CDR3 protein: CASSQELAGGHNEQFF
CDR3 DNA: TGTGCCAGCAGCCAAGAGTTAGCGGGGGGGCACAATGAGCAGTTCTTC

clone size: -
V gene: TRBV9
J gene: TRBJ1-2
D gene: TRBD1
CDR3 protein: CASSRQGAGGGYGYTF
CDR3 DNA: TGTGCCAGCAGTCGACAGGGGGCGGGTGGTGGATATGGCTACACCTTC

clone size: -
V gene: TRBV2
J gene: TRBJ2-1
D gene: TRBD1
CDR3 protein: CASMKGTGNNEQFF
CDR3 DNA: TGTGCCAGCATGAAGGGGACAGGGAACAATGAGCAGTTCTTC

clone size: -
V gene: TRBV5-1
J gene: TRBJ2-4
D gene: -
CDR3 protein: CASSLDRAKQYF
CDR3 DNA: TGCGCCAGCAGCTTGGACCGGGCAAAACAGTACTTC

clone size: -
V gene: TRBV28
J gene: TRBJ2-3
D gene: TRBD2
CDR3 protein: CASRGIKAGGLTDTQYF
CDR3 DNA: TGTGCCAGCAGAGGAATTAAAGCGGGGGGGCTTACAGATACGCAGTATTTT

clone size: few
V gene: TRBV19
J gene: TRBJ1-6
D gene: -
CDR3 protein: CASSMQVNSPLHF
CDR3 DNA: TGTGCCAGTAGTATGCAGGTTAATTCACCCCTCCACTTT

clone size: -
V gene: TRBV13
J gene: TRBJ2-5
D gene: TRBD1
CDR3 protein: CASSKPGQGETQYF
CDR3 DNA: TGTGCCAGCAGCAAACCGGGACAGGGGGAGACCCAGTACTTC

clone size: -
V gene: TRBV7-2
J gene: TRBJ2-5
D gene: -
CDR3 protein: CASSLRGRGRGETQYF
CDR3 DNA: TGTGCCAGCAGCTTACGGGGGCGGGGAAGGGGAGAGACCCAGTACTTC

clone size: -
V gene: TRBV9
J gene: TRBJ2-2
D gene: -
CDR3 protein: CASSVVPRNTGELFF
CDR3 DNA: TGTGCCAGCAGCGTAGTTCCCAGAAACACCGGGGAGCTGTTTTTT

clone size: -
V gene: TRBV10-3
J gene: TRBJ1-1
D gene: -
CDR3 protein: CAIRAGDKNTEAFF
CDR3 DNA: TGTGCCATCAGGGCCGGGGACAAGAACACTGAAGCTTTCTTT

clone size: -
V gene: TRBV11-3
J gene: TRBJ1-2
D gene: TRBD1
CDR3 protein: CASSLAGQGMEWYGYTF
CDR3 DNA: TGTGCCAGCAGCTTAGCTGGACAGGGGATGGAATGGTATGGCTACACCTTC

clone size: -
V gene: TRBV4-1
J gene: TRBJ2-1
D gene: TRBD2
CDR3 protein: CASSHFSGGPINEQFF
CDR3 DNA: TGCGCCAGCAGCCATTTTAGCGGGGGGCCCATCAATGAGCAGTTCTTC

clone size: -
V gene: TRBV7-8
J gene: TRBJ2-3
D gene: TRBD1
CDR3 protein: CASSPGGTDTQYF
CDR3 DNA: TGTGCCAGCAGCCCAGGGGGTACAGATACGCAGTATTTT

clone size: -
V gene: TRBV5-6
J gene: TRBJ2-3
D gene: -
CDR3 protein: CASSFGLKGDTQYF
CDR3 DNA: TGTGCCAGCAGCTTTGGACTCAAGGGTGATACGCAGTATTTT

clone size: -
V gene: TRBV6-1
J gene: TRBJ1-6
D gene: -
CDR3 protein: CASRATSSYNSPLHF
CDR3 DNA: TGTGCCAGCAGGGCCACGAGCTCCTATAATTCACCCCTCCACTTT

clone size: -
V gene: TRBV2
J gene: TRBJ1-2
D gene: -
CDR3 protein: CASSEAGRYGYTF
CDR3 DNA: TGTGCCAGCAGTGAGGCAGGGCGGTATGGCTACACCTTC

clone size: -
V gene: TRBV12-5
J gene: TRBJ2-1
D gene: TRBD1
CDR3 protein: CASGLQWTGDNEQFF
CDR3 DNA: TGTGCTAGTGGTTTGCAGTGGACAGGAGACAATGAGCAGTTCTTC

clone size: -
V gene: TRBV2
J gene: TRBJ1-1
D gene: -
CDR3 protein: CASRVKTEAFF
CDR3 DNA: TGTGCCAGCAGGGTTAAGACAGAAGCTTTCTTT

clone size: -
V gene: TRBV7-3
J gene: TRBJ2-5
D gene: -
CDR3 protein: CASSSQTGLQETQYF
CDR3 DNA: TGTGCCAGCAGCTCCCAGACAGGTCTCCAAGAGACCCAGTACTTC

clone size: -
V gene: TRBV27
J gene: TRBJ1-6
D gene: -
CDR3 protein: CASRGWVYNSPLHF
CDR3 DNA: TGTGCCAGCCGCGGTTGGGTCTATAATTCACCCCTCCACTTT

clone size: -
V gene: TRBV4-2
J gene: TRBJ1-2
D gene: -
CDR3 protein: CASTPGAGPNYGYTF
CDR3 DNA: TGTGCCAGCACGCCCGGGGCAGGCCCTAACTATGGCTACACCTTC

clone size: -
V gene: TRBV28
J gene: TRBJ2-3
D gene: -
CDR3 protein: CASGQLAGTDTQYF
CDR3 DNA: TGTGCCAGCGGCCAACTAGCAGGCACAGATACGCAGTATTTT

clone size: -
V gene: TRBV2
J gene: TRBJ2-3
D gene: -
CDR3 protein: CASRRGVGDTQYF
CDR3 DNA: TGTGCCAGCAGAAGGGGGGTGGGCGATACGCAGTATTTT

clone size: once
V gene: TRBV7-8
J gene: TRBJ1-1
D gene: -
CDR3 protein: CASSSLPGANTEAFF
CDR3 DNA: TGTGCCAGCAGCTCATTACCCGGGGCGAACACTGAAGCTTTCTTT

clone size: few
V gene: TRBV19
J gene: TRBJ2-2
D gene: -
CDR3 protein: CASSAGQPNGELFF
CDR3 DNA: TGTGCCAGTAGTGCGGGACAGCCAAACGGGGAGCTGTTTTTT

clone size: -
V gene: TRBV4-1
J gene: TRBJ1-6
D gene: -
CDR3 protein: CASSGLASPLHF
CDR3 DNA: TGCGCCAGCAGCGGCCTAGCTTCACCCCTCCACTTT

clone size: few
V gene: TRBV10-3
J gene: TRBJ2-1
D gene: TRBD2
CDR3 protein: CAISPGLAGGNEQFF
CDR3 DNA: TGTGCCATCAGTCCCGGACTAGCGGGGGGAAATGAGCAGTTCTTC

clone size: -
V gene: TRBV6-1
J gene: TRBJ2-4
D gene: TRBD2
CDR3 protein: CASSEGAGRTKNIQYF
CDR3 DNA: TGTGCCAGCAGTGAAGGAGCGGGAAGAACCAAAAACATTCAGTACTTC

clone size: -
V gene: TRBV5-1
J gene: TRBJ1-1
D gene: -
CDR3 protein: CASSLSPSGLAFF
CDR3 DNA: TGCGCCAGCAGCCTCTCCCCATCGGGTCTTGCTTTCTTT

clone size: -
V gene: TRBV19
J gene: TRBJ1-5
D gene: TRBD1
CDR3 protein: CASMVRGPANQPQHF
CDR3 DNA: TGTGCCAGTATGGTAAGGGGGCCGGCCAATCAGCCCCAGCATTTT

clone size: -
V gene: TRBV2
J gene: TRBJ2-3
D gene: -
CDR3 protein: CRAGPNTDTQYF
CDR3 DNA: TGTAGGGCGGGGCCCAACACAGATACGCAGTATTTT

clone size: once
V gene: TRBV2
J gene: TRBJ1-5
D gene: -
CDR3 protein: CASSESGRGVRDQPQHF
CDR3 DNA: TGTGCCAGCAGTGAGTCGGGGCGGGGGGTCCGGGATCAGCCCCAGCATTTT

clone size: -
V gene: TRBV5-5
J gene: TRBJ1-5
D gene: -
CDR3 protein: CASSWEGRKSNQPQHF
CDR3 DNA: TGTGCCAGCAGTTGGGAGGGGAGGAAGAGCAATCAGCCCCAGCATTTT

clone size: -
V gene: TRBV18
J gene: TRBJ2-2
D gene: -
CDR3 protein: CASSPRRGSGDTGELFF
CDR3 DNA: TGTGCCAGCTCACCACGGAGGGGGTCCGGGGACACCGGGGAGCTGTTTTTT

clone size: -
V gene: TRBV10-1
J gene: TRBJ2-2
D gene: -
CDR3 protein: CASGGRNTGELFF
CDR3 DNA: TGCGCCAGCGGGGGCCGAAACACCGGGGAGCTGTTTTTT

clone size: -
V gene: TRBV5-6
J gene: TRBJ2-3
D gene: TRBD2
CDR3 protein: CASSLERGGTDTQYF
CDR3 DNA: TGTGCCAGCAGCTTGGAGCGGGGGGGCACAGATACGCAGTATTTT

clone size: -
V gene: TRBV7-2
J gene: TRBJ2-5
D gene: -
CDR3 protein: CASSLGNHQETQYF
CDR3 DNA: TGTGCCAGCAGCTTAGGGAACCACCAAGAGACCCAGTACTTC

clone size: few
V gene: TRBV10-3
J gene: TRBJ1-2
D gene: -
CDR3 protein: CAISDWTGGYTF
CDR3 DNA: TGTGCCATCAGTGACTGGACGGGTGGCTACACCTTC

clone size: -
V gene: TRBV14
J gene: TRBJ2-5
D gene: TRBD1
CDR3 protein: CASSQDRLTGKTQYF
CDR3 DNA: TGTGCCAGCAGCCAAGATCGTTTGACAGGGAAGACCCAGTACTTC

clone size: -
V gene: TRBV6-5
J gene: TRBJ1-3
D gene: -
CDR3 protein: CASSYSNSRNTIYF
CDR3 DNA: TGTGCCAGCAGTTACTCGAACAGCCGAAACACCATATATTTT

clone size: once
V gene: TRBV14
J gene: TRBJ1-4
D gene: -
CDR3 protein: CASSTSGTWGEKLFF
CDR3 DNA: TGTGCCAGCAGCACCTCCGGGACGTGGGGTGAAAAACTGTTTTTT

clone size: -
V gene: TRBV7-2
J gene: TRBJ2-1
D gene: TRBD1
CDR3 protein: CASTRDRAYNEQFF
CDR3 DNA: TGTGCCAGCACCCGGGACAGGGCTTACAATGAGCAGTTCTTC

clone size: -
V gene: TRBV7-8
J gene: TRBJ2-7
D gene: TRBD1
CDR3 protein: CASSPRDRGHEQYF
CDR3 DNA: TGTGCCAGCAGCCCGCGGGACAGGGGCCACGAGCAGTACTTC